The following is a T cell receptor beta chain sequence with its context. V was clipped by 4 bases and J by 3 bases; unmatched bases: 5. Germline V gene data show CDR1 as MNHEY and CDR2 as SMNVEV (reference sequence). This CDR3 has 17 amino acids. The data were taken from a study of T cell responses to AZD1222 COVID-19 vaccine. Data came from immunoSEQ multiplex PCR; TCRdb stores just in-frame clones and leaves some out. The data contain about 110,000 clones, 81% of them singletons. The sample here was peripheral blood, taken on day 0 of AZD1222 vaccination. This chain uses TRBV27 with TRBJ2-2; 13 bases are a match to TRBD2. The clonotype was recovered from an adult in good health. CDR3 nucleotide sequence: TGTGCCAGCAGTTCCCCGGGACTAGCGGGGTACACCGGGGAGCTGTTTTTT. Amino acids: CASSSPGLAGYTGELFF.